This TCR beta chain was sequenced in a study of lymphopenia after photon versus proton radiotherapy. Study observations and caveats: Post-nadir diversity loss with photons came from oligoclonal expansion, particularly CD8+ Temra cells.

Clones were sequenced by immunoSEQ multiplex PCR, and TCRdb holds only the in-frame ones, with some missing. The sample holds 70,000 to 95,000 clones, around 83% seen once. The CDR3 extends over 14 amino acids. V lost 2 bases and J 7 bases, leaving 9 bases between the germline ends. Looked up from germline, CDR1 is LNHDA and CDR2 is SQIVND (reference sequence). In regard to this clone: Its cognate antigen is unknown.

Sequencing was performed on peripheral blood, taken from a patient treated with proton-based radiotherapy. The V call is TRBV19, the J call TRBJ2-6; D may be TRBD1 (6 bases). This TCR derives from a man in his sixties with pancreatic cancer. The CDR3 reads CASSITGLANVLTF. The CDR3, as DNA: TGTGCCAGTAGTATAACAGGGTTAGCCAACGTCCTGACTTTC.